This T cell receptor (beta chain) came from a study of blood T cells in healthy people across ages. The CDR3 extends over 18 amino acids. Germline CDR1 reads MNHEY; CDR2 reads SVGEGT. Trimming took off 5 bases at V and 5 bases at J, with 25 bases between the two ends. A second PCR of roughly 6 to 12 cycles used a sample-barcoded 5' primer and a J-beta primer mix. Each CDR3 protein is one row after TCRdb ran MiXCR on the 5' RACE reads. The repertoire includes roughly 1,100,000 distinct CDR3 sequences, 20% to 25% of them detected once, and 0.65% to 0.75% sits in the top ten. Whole-study findings and limits: Diversity of TCR beta per million T cells declined in a roughly linear way with age.

In this sample, this clonotype turned up a few times. Its cognate antigen is unknown. These records were also assigned to another study, of T cells of mothers and their children. This second study notes: Each child gave about 3 million TCR beta CDR3 reads (each mother, over 8.5 million).

This receptor was obtained from a girl aged 2 to 10 in good health. The source material was blood. This chain links TRBV6-2 or TRBV6-3 with TRBJ1-5; perhaps TRBD1 as D (5 bases). The CDR3 loop reads CASSPLIGGEYHHQPQHF. CDR3 sequence (DNA): TGTGCCAGCAGTCCCCTCATCGGGGGGGAGTATCATCATCAGCCCCAGCATTTT.